This T cell receptor (beta chain) was observed in a study of T cell responses to AZD1222 COVID-19 vaccine. TCRdb keeps only in-frame clones here, not all; method: immunoSEQ multiplex PCR. This sample has 100,000 to 120,000 clones, with roughly 85% found just once. J was trimmed by 6 bases and V by 4 bases; bases with no gene match: 6. CDR1 SGHVS and CDR2 FNYEAQ come from the germline V gene. The CDR3 sequence is 14 residues long. The sample was peripheral blood, taken on day 0 of AZD1222 vaccination. The source of this sequence is an adult in good health. The chain carries TRBV7-6 and TRBJ2-1; 7 nucleotides align to TRBD2. The CDR3 region is CASSSSPSGNEQFF. In nucleotides, the CDR3 is TGTGCCAGCAGCTCCTCCCCTAGCGGCAATGAGCAGTTCTTC.